The next 13 T cell receptor beta chains were all read from a single sample in a study of shared clonotypes between healthy human individuals. Some clones are missing from TCRdb's copy, which holds only in-frame ones; the method was immunoSEQ multiplex PCR. The sample has 950,000 to 1,100,000 clones; roughly 70% are singletons. Material: memory CD4+ T cells sorted from blood. The subset denotes: CD45RA-negative fraction. The receptors were gathered from a man between 18 and 35 years old in good health.

The V and J genes are TRBV15 and TRBJ2-7, with 7 bases aligning to TRBD1. CDR3 size: 14 residues. With 0 bases clipped from V and 3 bases from J, the junction kept 2 bases outside the gene matches. The germline gives CDR1 LNHNV, CDR2 YYDKDF (reference sequence). CDR3 DNA: TGTGCCACCAGCAGAGATCGACAGGGCTACGAGCAGTACTTC. Protein: CATSRDRQGYEQYF.

The chain employs TRBV18 and TRBJ1-5; D uncertain. The CDR3 length is 15 residues. The V end was cut by 6 bases, the J end by 1 base, with 13 bases between. Germline-derived CDR1 and CDR2 are KGHSH and LQKENI. The CDR3 is CASSNDLGSNQPQHF. The CDR3 DNA follows: TGTGCCAGCTCGAATGACTTGGGAAGCAATCAGCCCCAGCATTTT.

The chain joins TRBV30 to TRBJ1-6; 9 positions match TRBD1. The V gene end was trimmed by 5 bases and the J gene end by 8 bases; junction bases not matched to a gene: 7. The germline CDR1 and CDR2 sequences are GTSNPN and SVGIG (reference sequence). The CDR3 contains 14 residues. CDR3 in DNA: TGTGCCTGGGGACAGGGGAAGGTTGATTCACCCCTCCACTTT. Protein product: CAWGQGKVDSPLHF.

V usage is TRBV28 and J usage is TRBJ1-2, with a tentative D call TRBD1 (5 bases). Trimming left V 1 base short and J 7 bases short, with 7 bases between. Germline values: CDR1 MDHEN, CDR2 SYDVKM. The CDR3 covers 12 residues. CDR3 sequence reads: CASSLYRGGYTF. DNA for the CDR3: TGTGCCAGCAGTTTATATAGGGGTGGCTACACCTTC.

V is TRBV6-5 and J is TRBJ2-4, with a weak D call TRBD2 (7 bases). The germline V gene encodes CDR1 MNHEY and CDR2 SVGAGI. V dropped 5 bases and J dropped 6 bases, with 14 bases sitting between them. This CDR3 is built from 14 residues. This chain's CDR3 is CASSAGASLNIQYF. The CDR3 DNA is TGTGCCAGCAGTGCGGGGGCTAGTCTAAACATTCAGTACTTC.

The rearrangement joins TRBV18 to TRBJ1-1; TRBD1 might be the D (5 bases). The V gene's germline CDR1 is KGHSH and CDR2 LQKENI. This CDR3 spans 15 amino acids. Trimming took off 2 bases at V and 1 base at J, with 11 bases between the two ends. CDR3 amino acids: CASSPEDRPNTEAFF. The CDR3 region has the DNA TGTGCCAGCTCACCAGAAGACAGACCGAACACTGAAGCTTTCTTT. Full variable domain (rest looked up from reference TRBV18 and TRBJ1-1): NAGVMQNPRHLVRRRGQEARLRCSPMKGHSHVYWYRQLPEEGLKFMVYLQKENIIDESGMPKERFSAEFPKEGPSILRIQQVVRGDSAAYFCASSPEDRPNTEAFFGQGTRLTVV.

The chain uses TRBV6-6 and TRBJ1-1; D perhaps matches TRBD1 (6 bases). Germline V CDR1 and CDR2: MNHNY, SVGAGI (reference sequence). Trimming removed 6 bases at V and 5 bases at J, with 16 bases between. The CDR3 is made up of 14 amino acids. The CDR3 loop reads CASSPEKGGTEAFF. As DNA, the CDR3 is TGTGCCAGCAGCCCCGAAAAAGGGGGTACTGAAGCTTTCTTT.

This chain joins TRBV5-6 and TRBJ2-7; D may correspond to TRBD1 or TRBD2 (5 bases each). V lost 3 bases and J 3 bases, leaving 7 bases between the germline ends. The CDR3 loop spans 12 amino acids. CDR1 SGHDT and CDR2 YYEEEE come from the germline V gene. DNA for the CDR3: TGTGCCAGCAGCTGGGACCGCTACGAGCAGTACTTC. Protein product: CASSWDRYEQYF.

The gene calls are TRBV6-1 and TRBJ1-1; 7 bases align to TRBD1. The CDR3 extends over 14 amino acids. Looked up from germline, CDR1 is MNHNS and CDR2 is SASEGT. With V trimmed by 4 bases and J by 2 bases, 4 bases remained unmatched. CDR3 DNA sequence: TGTGCCAGCAGTGGGACAGGTGGTAACACTGAAGCTTTCTTT. Amino acids: CASSGTGGNTEAFF.

V gene TRBV7-8 combines with J gene TRBJ2-3; the D gene is possibly TRBD1 (6 bases). V was clipped by 4 bases and J by 2 bases, with 13 bases between them. Germline V gene lookup returns CDR1 SGHVS and CDR2 FQNEAQ. The CDR3 covers 15 residues. In DNA form, the CDR3 reads TGTGCCAGCAGCTGGGGACAAGGAACCACAGATACGCAGTATTTT. Translated, it gives CASSWGQGTTDTQYF.

This clone turned up a few times. The gene calls are TRBV10-3 and TRBJ1-3; weak D call: TRBD1 (6 bases). The germline V and J ends were trimmed by 5 bases and 3 bases, with 11 bases remaining between them. The CDR3 length is 14 residues. Germline CDR1 reads ENHRY; CDR2 reads SYGVKD. In DNA, the CDR3 is TGTGCCATCAGTCCCAGGGGAGGTGGAAACACCATATATTTT. Translated: CAISPRGGGNTIYF.

V usage is TRBV5-1 and J usage is TRBJ1-3; D is ambiguous. The CDR3 loop spans 14 amino acids. Germline V gives CDR1 SGHRS, CDR2 YFSETQ. V lost 0 bases and J lost 2, with 6 bases in between. CDR3 nucleotides: TGCGCCAGCAGCTTGGATCAGCCTGGAAACACCATATATTTT. Translation: CASSLDQPGNTIYF.

This clone was recorded at least ten times. The chain recombines TRBV28 with TRBJ2-3; TRBD1 matches 11 bases. V gave up 4 bases and J gave up 5 bases; unmatched junction bases: 5. The length of the CDR3 is 15 residues. Germline V gives CDR1 MDHEN, CDR2 SYDVKM. The CDR3, as DNA: TGTGCCAGCAGTTCACAGGGACAGGGGGTAGATACGCAGTATTTT. Its protein is CASSSQGQGVDTQYF. The full variable domain, completed using reference TRBV28 and TRBJ2-3, is DVKVTQSSRYLVKRTGEKVFLECVQDMDHENMFWYRQDPGLGLRLIYFSYDVKMKEKGDIPEGYSVSREKKERFSLILESASTNQTSMYLCASSSQGQGVDTQYFGPGTRLTVL.